This TCR beta chain was found in a study of lymphopenia after photon versus proton radiotherapy. Study-level findings and limits: Proton therapy kept repertoires fairly stable, unlike photons, which gained effector/memory cells.

To note about this clone: What it binds is not known.

In germline, CDR1 is SGHDT, CDR2 YYEEEE. CDR3 length: 13 amino acids. V was pared by 2 bases and J by 6 bases, with 12 bases between. The method was immunoSEQ multiplex PCR; TCRdb's version includes in-frame clones alone and lacks a portion of them. The sample includes 25,000 to 30,000 clones, around nine tenths of them seen just once. V gene TRBV5-6 combines with J gene TRBJ2-7; D perhaps matches TRBD2 (6 bases). The specimen was peripheral blood, collected from a patient treated with proton-based radiotherapy. The source is a woman aged 60-75 years with cholangiocarcinoma. Some clones in this sample may be carry-over from other donors' samples. DNA of the CDR3: TGTGCCAGCAGCTTTGACGGTAGCGGCGAGCAGTACTTC. Encoded protein: CASSFDGSGEQYF.